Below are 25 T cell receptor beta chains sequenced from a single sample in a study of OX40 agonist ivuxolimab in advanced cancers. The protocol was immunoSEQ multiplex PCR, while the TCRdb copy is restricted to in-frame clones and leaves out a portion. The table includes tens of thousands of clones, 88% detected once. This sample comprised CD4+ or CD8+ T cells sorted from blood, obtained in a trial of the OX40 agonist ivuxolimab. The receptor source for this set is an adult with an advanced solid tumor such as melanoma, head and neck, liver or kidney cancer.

CDR3 nucleotide sequence: TGTGCCAGTAGTATTTGGGGACTAGCGGGAGGGCCGGGCACCGGGGAGCTGTTTTTT. This encodes CASSIWGLAGGPGTGELFF. This chain connects TRBV19 to TRBJ2-2; 16 bases map to TRBD2. The CDR3 consists of 19 residues. Germline CDR1 and CDR2: LNHDA and SQIVND (reference sequence). The junction had 8 bases not matched to a gene; V was cut back by 3 bases and J by 4 bases.

CDR3 in DNA: TGTGCCAGTACAGACAGGGGTAATCAGCCCCAGCATTTT. Its translation is CASTDRGNQPQHF. This chain joins TRBV19 and TRBJ1-5, with 8 bases aligning to TRBD1. The germline gives CDR1 LNHDA, CDR2 SQIVND (reference sequence). With 7 bases clipped from V and 4 bases from J, the junction kept 3 bases outside the gene matches. This CDR3 comprises 13 residues.

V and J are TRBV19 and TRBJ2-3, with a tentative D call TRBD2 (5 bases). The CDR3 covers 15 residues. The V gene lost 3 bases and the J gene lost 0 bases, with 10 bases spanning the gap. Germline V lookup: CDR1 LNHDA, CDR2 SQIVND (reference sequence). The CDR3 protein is CASSMEAFSTDTQYF. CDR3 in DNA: TGTGCCAGTAGTATGGAGGCATTTAGCACAGATACGCAGTATTTT.

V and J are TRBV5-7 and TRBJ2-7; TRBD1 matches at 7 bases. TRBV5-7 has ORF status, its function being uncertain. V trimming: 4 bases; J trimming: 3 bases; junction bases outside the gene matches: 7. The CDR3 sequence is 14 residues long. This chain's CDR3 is CASSIRTGCYEQYF. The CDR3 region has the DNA TGTGCCAGCAGCATTAGGACAGGCTGCTACGAGCAGTACTTC.

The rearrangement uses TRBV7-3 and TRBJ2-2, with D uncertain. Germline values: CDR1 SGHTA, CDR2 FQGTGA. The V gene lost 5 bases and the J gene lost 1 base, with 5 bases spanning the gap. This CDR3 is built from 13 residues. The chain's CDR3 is CASSGRNTGELFF. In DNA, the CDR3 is TGTGCCAGCAGCGGCAGGAACACCGGGGAGCTGTTTTTT. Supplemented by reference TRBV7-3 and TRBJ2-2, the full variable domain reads GAGVSQTPSNKVTEKGKYVELRCDPISGHTALYWYRQSLGQGPEFLIYFQGTGAADDSGLPNDRFFAVRPEGSVSTLKIQRTERGDSAVYLCASSGRNTGELFFGEGSRLTVL.

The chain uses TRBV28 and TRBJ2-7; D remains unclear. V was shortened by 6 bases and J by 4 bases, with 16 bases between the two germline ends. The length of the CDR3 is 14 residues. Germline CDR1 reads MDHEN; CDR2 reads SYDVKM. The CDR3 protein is CASSTRLVRYEQYF. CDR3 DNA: TGTGCCAGCAGCACCCGGCTAGTTAGGTACGAGCAGTACTTC.

CDR3 nucleotides: TGTGCCAGCAGCAAGAGGCGCGGGGGAGTGGGTGAGCAGTACTTC. It yields the protein CASSKRRGGVGEQYF. V gene TRBV21-1 combines with J gene TRBJ2-7; TRBD2 is the table's D call, not checked against the DNA. TRBV21-1 is a pseudogene locus. The CDR3 loop spans 15 amino acids.

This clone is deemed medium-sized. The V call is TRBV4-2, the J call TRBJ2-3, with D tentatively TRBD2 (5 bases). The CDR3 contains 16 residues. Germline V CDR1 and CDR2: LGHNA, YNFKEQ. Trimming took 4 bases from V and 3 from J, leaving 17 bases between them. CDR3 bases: TGTGCCAGCAGCCCCGGGCAGGTGGGAGCGACAGATACGCAGTATTTT. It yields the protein CASSPGQVGATDTQYF.

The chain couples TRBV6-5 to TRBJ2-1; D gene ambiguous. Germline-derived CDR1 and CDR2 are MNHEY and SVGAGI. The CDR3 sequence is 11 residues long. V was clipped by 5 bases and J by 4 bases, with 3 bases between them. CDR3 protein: CASSQYNEQFF. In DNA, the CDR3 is TGTGCCAGCAGTCAATACAATGAGCAGTTCTTC.

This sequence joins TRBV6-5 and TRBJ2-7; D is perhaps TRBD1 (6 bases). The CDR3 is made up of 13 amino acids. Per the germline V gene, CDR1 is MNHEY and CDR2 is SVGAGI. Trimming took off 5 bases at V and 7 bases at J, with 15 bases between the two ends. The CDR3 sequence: CASSHRTDGEQYF. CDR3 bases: TGTGCCAGCAGTCATCGGACAGATGGAGAGCAGTACTTC.

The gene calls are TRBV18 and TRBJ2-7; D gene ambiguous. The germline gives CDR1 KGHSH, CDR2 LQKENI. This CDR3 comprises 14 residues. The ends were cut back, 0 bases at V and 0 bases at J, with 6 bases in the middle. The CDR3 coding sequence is TGTGCCAGCTCACCACCAGGGTCCTCCTACGAGCAGTACTTC. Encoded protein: CASSPPGSSYEQYF.

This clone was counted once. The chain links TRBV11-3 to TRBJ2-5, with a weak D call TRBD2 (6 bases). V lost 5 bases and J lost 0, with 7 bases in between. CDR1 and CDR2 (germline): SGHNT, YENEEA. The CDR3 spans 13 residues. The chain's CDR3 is CASSAGNQETQYF. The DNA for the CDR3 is TGTGCCAGCAGCGCGGGAAACCAAGAGACCCAGTACTTC.

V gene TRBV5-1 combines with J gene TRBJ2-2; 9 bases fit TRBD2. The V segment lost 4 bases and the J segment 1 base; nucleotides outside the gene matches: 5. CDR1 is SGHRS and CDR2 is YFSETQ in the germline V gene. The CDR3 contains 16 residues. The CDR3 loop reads CASSALAGRNTGELFF. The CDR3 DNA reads TGCGCCAGCAGCGCGCTAGCGGGACGGAACACCGGGGAGCTGTTTTTT. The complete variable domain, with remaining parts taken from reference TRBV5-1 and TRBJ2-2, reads KAGVTQTPRYLIKTRGQQVTLSCSPISGHRSVSWYQQTPGQGLQFLFEYFSETQRNKGNFPGRFSGRQFSNSRSEMNVSTLELGDSALYLCASSALAGRNTGELFFGEGSRLTVL.

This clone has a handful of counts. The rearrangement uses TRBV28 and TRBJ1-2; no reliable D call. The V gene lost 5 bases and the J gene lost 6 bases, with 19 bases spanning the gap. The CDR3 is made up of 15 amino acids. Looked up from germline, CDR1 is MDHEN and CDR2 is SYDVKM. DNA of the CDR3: TGTGCCAGCAGTAATCCCGGGGATCCGCCTGATGGCTACACCTTC. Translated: CASSNPGDPPDGYTF.

CDR3: CASSFPRGAGGINEQFF. The CDR3 DNA follows: TGTGCCAGCAGCTTCCCGCGGGGAGCGGGAGGTATCAATGAGCAGTTCTTC. This chain joins TRBV5-4 and TRBJ2-1, with TRBD2 matching 9 bases. CDR1 is SGHNT, CDR2 YYREEE, per germline (reference sequence). There are 17 residues in the CDR3. V shed 2 bases and J 6 bases; nucleotides not matched to a gene: 12. The full variable domain, rest sourced from reference TRBV5-4 and TRBJ2-1, is ETGVTQSPTHLIKTRGQQVTLRCSSQSGHNTVSWYQQALGQGPQFIFQYYREEENGRGNFPPRFSGLQFPNYSSELNVNALELDDSALYLCASSFPRGAGGINEQFFGPGTRLTVL.

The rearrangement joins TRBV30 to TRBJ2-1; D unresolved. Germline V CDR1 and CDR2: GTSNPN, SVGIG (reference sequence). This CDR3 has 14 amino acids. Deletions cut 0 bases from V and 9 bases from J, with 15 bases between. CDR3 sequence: CAWSVPSSNGEQFF. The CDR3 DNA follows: TGTGCCTGGAGTGTACCCTCCTCTAATGGTGAGCAGTTCTTC.

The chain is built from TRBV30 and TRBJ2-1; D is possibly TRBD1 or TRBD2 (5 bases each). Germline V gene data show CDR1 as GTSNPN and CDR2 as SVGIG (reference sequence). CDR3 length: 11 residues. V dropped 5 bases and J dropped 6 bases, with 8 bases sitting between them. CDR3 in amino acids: CAWGGFNEQFF. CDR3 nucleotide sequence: TGTGCCTGGGGGGGTTTCAATGAGCAGTTCTTC.

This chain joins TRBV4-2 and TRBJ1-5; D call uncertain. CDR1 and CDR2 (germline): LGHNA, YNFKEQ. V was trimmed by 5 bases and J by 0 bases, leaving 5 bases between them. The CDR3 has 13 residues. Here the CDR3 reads CASSLNSNQPQHF. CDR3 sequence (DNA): TGTGCCAGCAGCTTGAATAGCAATCAGCCCCAGCATTTT.

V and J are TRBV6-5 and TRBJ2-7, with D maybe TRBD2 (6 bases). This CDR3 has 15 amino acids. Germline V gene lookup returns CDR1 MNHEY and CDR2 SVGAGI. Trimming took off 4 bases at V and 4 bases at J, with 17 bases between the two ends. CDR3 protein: CASSSGTRRGYEQYF. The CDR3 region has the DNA TGTGCCAGCAGTTCCGGGACCCGGCGGGGTTACGAGCAGTACTTC.

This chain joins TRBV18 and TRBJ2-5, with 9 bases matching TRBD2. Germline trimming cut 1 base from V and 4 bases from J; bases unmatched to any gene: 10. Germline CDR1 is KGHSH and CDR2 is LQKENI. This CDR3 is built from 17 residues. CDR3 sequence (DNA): TGTGCCAGCTCACCACAAGGGCGTAGCGGGAGAGTAGAGACCCAGTACTTC. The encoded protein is CASSPQGRSGRVETQYF.

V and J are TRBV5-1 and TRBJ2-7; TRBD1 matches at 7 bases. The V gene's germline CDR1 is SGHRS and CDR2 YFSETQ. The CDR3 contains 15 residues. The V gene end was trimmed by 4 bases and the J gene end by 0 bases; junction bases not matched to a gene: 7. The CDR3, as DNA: TGCGCCAGCAGCGGGGGACAGCCGAGCTCCTACGAGCAGTACTTC. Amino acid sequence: CASSGGQPSSYEQYF.

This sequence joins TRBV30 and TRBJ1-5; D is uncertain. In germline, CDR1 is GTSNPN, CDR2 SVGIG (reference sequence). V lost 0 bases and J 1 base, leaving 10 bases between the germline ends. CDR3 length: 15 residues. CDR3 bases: TGTGCCTGGAGTGTAAGCGGGCAGAGCAATCAGCCCCAGCATTTT. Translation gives CAWSVSGQSNQPQHF.

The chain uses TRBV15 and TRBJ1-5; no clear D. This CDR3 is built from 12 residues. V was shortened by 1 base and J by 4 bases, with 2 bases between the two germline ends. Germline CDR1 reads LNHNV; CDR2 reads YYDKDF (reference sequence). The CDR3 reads CATSRGNQPQHF. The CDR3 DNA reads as TGTGCCACCAGCAGAGGAAATCAGCCCCAGCATTTT.

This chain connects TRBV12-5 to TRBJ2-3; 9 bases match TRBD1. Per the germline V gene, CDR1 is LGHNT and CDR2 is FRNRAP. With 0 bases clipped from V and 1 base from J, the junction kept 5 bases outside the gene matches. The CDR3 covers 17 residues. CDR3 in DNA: TGTGCTAGTGGTTTGGTACAGGGACAGGGCGGCACAGATACGCAGTATTTT. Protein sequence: CASGLVQGQGGTDTQYF.

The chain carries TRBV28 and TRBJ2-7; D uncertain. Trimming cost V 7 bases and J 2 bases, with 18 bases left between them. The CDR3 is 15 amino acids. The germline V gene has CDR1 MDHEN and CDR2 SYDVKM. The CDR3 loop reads CASKKGPNSPYEQYF. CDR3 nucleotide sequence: TGTGCCAGCAAAAAAGGTCCAAATTCCCCCTACGAGCAGTACTTC. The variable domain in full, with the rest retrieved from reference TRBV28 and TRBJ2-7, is DVKVTQSSRYLVKRTGEKVFLECVQDMDHENMFWYRQDPGLGLRLIYFSYDVKMKEKGDIPEGYSVSREKKERFSLILESASTNQTSMYLCASKKGPNSPYEQYFGPGTRLTVT.